This T cell receptor (beta chain) is from a study of response to subunit inactivated influenza vaccine. Findings and caveats of the study: The study's authors posited that every seasonal influenza vaccination enlists few new T cells.

The germline CDR1 and CDR2 sequences are SEHNR and FQNEAQ (reference sequence). The ends were cut back, 5 bases at V and 4 bases at J, with 12 bases in the middle. This CDR3 contains 15 residues. This clonotype was recorded a few times. No antigen is known for it. Each CDR3 protein is one row after TCRdb ran MiXCR on the RT-PCR reads. The sample has 430,000 or so distinct CDR3 sequences, roughly 11% seen once. This receptor was obtained from a man aged 45-65 years who received an inactivated influenza vaccine. The chain is built from TRBV7-9 and TRBJ2-6, with D tentatively TRBD2 (6 bases). The input for sequencing was PBMCs from blood, taken roughly 46 days after vaccination. The CDR3 nucleotides are TGTGCCAGCAGCCCTGGGGGGTTCGGGGCCAACGTCCTGACTTTC. Protein product: CASSPGGFGANVLTF.